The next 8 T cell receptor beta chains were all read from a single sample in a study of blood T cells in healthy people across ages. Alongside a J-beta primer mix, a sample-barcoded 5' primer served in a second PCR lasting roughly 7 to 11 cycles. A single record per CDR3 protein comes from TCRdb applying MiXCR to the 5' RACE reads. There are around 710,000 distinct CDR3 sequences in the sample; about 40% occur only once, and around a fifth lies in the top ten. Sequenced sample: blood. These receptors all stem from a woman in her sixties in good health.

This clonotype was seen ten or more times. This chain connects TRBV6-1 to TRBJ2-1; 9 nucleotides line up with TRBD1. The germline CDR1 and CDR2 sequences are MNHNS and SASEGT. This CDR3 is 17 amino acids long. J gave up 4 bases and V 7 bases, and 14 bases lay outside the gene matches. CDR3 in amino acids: CASIRNGGTGIYNEQFF. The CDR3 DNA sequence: TGTGCCAGCATCAGAAACGGGGGGACAGGGATATACAATGAGCAGTTCTTC.

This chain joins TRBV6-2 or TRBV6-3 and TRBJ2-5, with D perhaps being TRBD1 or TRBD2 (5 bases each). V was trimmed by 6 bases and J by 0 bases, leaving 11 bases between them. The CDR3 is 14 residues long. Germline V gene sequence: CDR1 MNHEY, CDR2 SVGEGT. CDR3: CASRPGAYQETQYF. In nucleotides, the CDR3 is TGTGCCAGCAGACCCGGGGCGTACCAAGAGACCCAGTACTTC.

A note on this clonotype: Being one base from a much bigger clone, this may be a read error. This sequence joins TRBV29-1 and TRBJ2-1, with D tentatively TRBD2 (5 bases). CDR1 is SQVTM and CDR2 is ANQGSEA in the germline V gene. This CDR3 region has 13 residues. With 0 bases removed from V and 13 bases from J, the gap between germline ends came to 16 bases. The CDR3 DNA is TGCAGCGTTGAAGAAGGAGGTTGGGAGACCCAGTTCTTC. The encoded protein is CSVEEGGWETQFF.

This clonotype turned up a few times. The CDR3 DNA is TGCAGTGCTAGTGATGCTAGCGGATCCCCCTACGAGCAGTACTTC. Residues: CSASDASGSPYEQYF. The chain couples TRBV20-1 to TRBJ2-7; 7 nucleotides line up with TRBD2. V trimming: 3 bases; J trimming: 2 bases; junction bases outside the gene matches: 10. The length of the CDR3 is 15 residues. Germline V gene sequence: CDR1 DFQATT, CDR2 SNEGSKA (reference sequence).

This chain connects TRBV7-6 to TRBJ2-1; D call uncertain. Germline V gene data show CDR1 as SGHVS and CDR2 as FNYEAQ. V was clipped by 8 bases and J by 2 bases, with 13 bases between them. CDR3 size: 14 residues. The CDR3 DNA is TGTGCCAGCTTACCGGGCAGCCCCTACAATGAGCAGTTCTTC. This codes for CASLPGSPYNEQFF.

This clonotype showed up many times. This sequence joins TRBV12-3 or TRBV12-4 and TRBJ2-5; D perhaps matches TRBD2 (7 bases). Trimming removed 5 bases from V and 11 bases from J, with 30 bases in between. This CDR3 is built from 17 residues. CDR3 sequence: CASSQIQGGFLNNEQYF. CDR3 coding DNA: TGTGCCAGCAGTCAAATACAGGGAGGGTTCCTTAACAATGAGCAGTACTTC.

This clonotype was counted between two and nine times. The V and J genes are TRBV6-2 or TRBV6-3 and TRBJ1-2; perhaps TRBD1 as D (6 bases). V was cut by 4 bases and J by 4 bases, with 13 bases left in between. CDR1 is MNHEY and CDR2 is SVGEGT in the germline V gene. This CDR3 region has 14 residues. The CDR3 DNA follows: TGTGCCAGCAGTTCCACAGGGACCGGCTATGGCTACACCTTC. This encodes CASSSTGTGYGYTF.

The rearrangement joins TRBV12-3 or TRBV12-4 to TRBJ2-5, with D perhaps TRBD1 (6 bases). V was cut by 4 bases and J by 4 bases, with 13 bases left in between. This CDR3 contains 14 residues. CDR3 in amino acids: CASSSHRARETQYF. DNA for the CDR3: TGTGCCAGCAGTTCCCACAGGGCCCGAGAGACCCAGTACTTC.